The clone carrying this T cell receptor beta chain was seen only a few times. Its antigen is currently unknown. Uncontrolled infections, other autoimmune diseases, pregnancy or lactation led to exclusion of patients. Isolation of PBMCs was performed on 9.5 to 10 ml fresh peripheral blood. The sample is drawn from a study of T cells in Graves' hyperthyroidism and ophthalmopathy. The study's findings and limits: Most expanded thyroid clonotypes above 0.001 also appeared in blood. Before onset, ophthalmopathy was predicted by the model a median around 6.5 months earlier.

Amplified regions were TCR beta CDR3 sequences from RNA transcripts. The TCR CDR3 first-round RT-PCR relied on the HTBI primer set. TCRdb reanalysed the multiplex PCR reads using MiXCR and keeps one entry per CDR3 protein. The sample has hundreds of thousands of distinct CDR3 sequences, over 35% seen once. Germline values: CDR1 SGDLS, CDR2 YYNGEE. This CDR3 is 14 amino acids long. V was cut by 7 bases and J by 1 base, with 14 bases left in between. Sequencing input: blood. The chain uses TRBV9 and TRBJ1-1; D not resolved. This clonotype was obtained from a man between 18 and 35 years old with Graves' hyperthyroidism. CDR3 bases: TGTGCCAGCCGGACTGCAGGACCGAACACTGAAGCTTTCTTT. This gives the protein CASRTAGPNTEAFF.